This is a list of T cell receptor beta chains from one sample in a study of OX40 agonist ivuxolimab in advanced cancers. TCRdb keeps only in-frame clones here, not all; method: immunoSEQ multiplex PCR. The table shows 65,000 to 90,000 clones, with about 90% occurring only once. This specimen consisted of CD4+ or CD8+ T cells sorted from blood, obtained in a trial of the OX40 agonist ivuxolimab. Receptors were obtained from an adult with an advanced solid tumor such as melanoma, head and neck, liver or kidney cancer. CDR3s include the opening cysteine and the closing phenylalanine or tryptophan. The D gene is left open where the match is weak. The size field is filled for only some rows; it gives once, few, many or a size class.

cdr3_aa: CASSFGWGMNTEAFF
cdr3_nt: TGTGCCAGCAGCTTTGGCTGGGGAATGAACACTGAAGCTTTCTTT
clone_size: -
v_call: TRBV11-2
d_call: -
j_call: TRBJ1-1

cdr3_aa: CASSDYGTGLGTEAFF
cdr3_nt: TGTGCCAGCAGTGATTATGGGACAGGGCTTGGGACTGAAGCTTTCTTT
clone_size: -
v_call: TRBV25-1
d_call: TRBD1
j_call: TRBJ1-1

cdr3_aa: CASSFENAYEQYF
cdr3_nt: TGTGCCAGCAGCTTTGAGAATGCTTACGAGCAGTACTTC
clone_size: once
v_call: TRBV7-9
d_call: -
j_call: TRBJ2-7

cdr3_aa: CASRTIAGGGDNEQFF
cdr3_nt: TGTGCCAGTAGAACCATAGCGGGAGGAGGGGACAATGAGCAGTTCTTC
clone_size: -
v_call: TRBV19
d_call: TRBD2
j_call: TRBJ2-1

cdr3_aa: CASSPRQGRGGYTF
cdr3_nt: TGTGCCAGCAGTCCGAGACAGGGAAGGGGTGGCTACACCTTC
clone_size: -
v_call: TRBV6-6
d_call: TRBD1
j_call: TRBJ1-2

cdr3_aa: CASSLLAGTYEQYF
cdr3_nt: TGTGCCAGCAGCTTACTAGCGGGGACCTACGAGCAGTACTTC
clone_size: -
v_call: TRBV7-3
d_call: TRBD2
j_call: TRBJ2-7

cdr3_aa: CASNARLPDTQYF
cdr3_nt: TGTGCCAGCAACGCAAGACTACCAGATACGCAGTATTTT
clone_size: once
v_call: TRBV6-6
d_call: -
j_call: TRBJ2-3

cdr3_aa: CASRNPGVRSTDTQYF
cdr3_nt: TGTGCCAGTAGAAACCCAGGGGTCCGCTCCACAGATACGCAGTATTTT
clone_size: once
v_call: TRBV19
d_call: -
j_call: TRBJ2-3

cdr3_aa: CASSEQGGLQPQHF
cdr3_nt: TGTGCCAGCAGCGAACAAGGGGGCCTCCAGCCCCAGCATTTT
clone_size: -
v_call: TRBV9
d_call: TRBD1
j_call: TRBJ1-5

cdr3_aa: CASSRGQGDHLAGALYEQYF
cdr3_nt: TGTGCCAGCAGCAGAGGACAGGGTGATCACCTAGCGGGAGCTCTCTACGAGCAGTACTTC
clone_size: -
v_call: TRBV21-1
d_call: -
j_call: TRBJ2-7

cdr3_aa: CASSPPGGASGSSYNEQFF
cdr3_nt: TGTGCCAGCAGTCCACCGGGGGGGGCTAGCGGGAGTTCGTACAATGAGCAGTTCTTC
clone_size: -
v_call: TRBV27
d_call: TRBD2
j_call: TRBJ2-1

cdr3_aa: CAIRQDRNQETQYF
cdr3_nt: TGTGCCATCAGGCAAGACAGAAACCAAGAGACCCAGTACTTC
clone_size: -
v_call: TRBV10-3
d_call: -
j_call: TRBJ2-5

cdr3_aa: CASSEAWTGVRYGYTF
cdr3_nt: TGTGCCAGCAGTGAAGCCTGGACAGGGGTGAGGTATGGCTACACCTTC
clone_size: -
v_call: TRBV2
d_call: TRBD1
j_call: TRBJ1-2

cdr3_aa: CASSSFNEQFF
cdr3_nt: TGTGCCAGCAGCTCCTTTAATGAGCAGTTCTTC
clone_size: once
v_call: TRBV13
d_call: -
j_call: TRBJ2-1

cdr3_aa: CSAETSGVGDTQYF
cdr3_nt: TGCAGCGCCGAGACTAGCGGGGTGGGGGATACGCAGTATTTT
clone_size: -
v_call: TRBV29-1
d_call: TRBD2
j_call: TRBJ2-3

cdr3_aa: CASSINSGSSTDTQYF
cdr3_nt: TGTGCCAGCAGCATAAATAGCGGTTCTAGCACAGATACGCAGTATTTT
clone_size: -
v_call: TRBV9
d_call: -
j_call: TRBJ2-3

cdr3_aa: CASSSRQSYEQYF
cdr3_nt: TGTGCCAGCAGCTCCAGACAGAGCTACGAGCAGTACTTC
clone_size: -
v_call: TRBV5-4
d_call: -
j_call: TRBJ2-7

cdr3_aa: CASSRDPSNTEAFF
cdr3_nt: TGTGCCAGCAGCAGGGACCCTTCGAACACTGAAGCTTTCTTT
clone_size: -
v_call: TRBV7-8
d_call: -
j_call: TRBJ1-1

cdr3_aa: CASSSRDTGSYEQYF
cdr3_nt: TGTGCCAGCAGCTCGCGGGACACCGGCTCCTACGAGCAGTACTTC
clone_size: -
v_call: TRBV7-8
d_call: -
j_call: TRBJ2-7

cdr3_aa: CASSRVTDTQYF
cdr3_nt: TGTGCCAGCAGCAGGGTCACAGATACGCAGTATTTT
clone_size: -
v_call: TRBV7-9
d_call: -
j_call: TRBJ2-3

cdr3_aa: CASSAGVFSADTQYF
cdr3_nt: TGTGCCAGCAGCGCGGGAGTCTTTAGCGCAGATACGCAGTATTTT
clone_size: -
v_call: TRBV6-5
d_call: TRBD2
j_call: TRBJ2-3